Included here is one T cell receptor (beta chain) sequence, with context. This entry belongs to a study of T cell changes during pregnancy in multiple sclerosis. Clones were sequenced by immunoSEQ multiplex PCR, and TCRdb holds only the in-frame ones, with some missing. Altogether about 46,000 clones are present, approximately 90% being singletons, with the ten largest covering 0.35% to 0.45%. Trimming took 0 bases from V and 4 from J; bases not matched to a gene: 2. Germline V lookup: CDR1 SGHNT, CDR2 YYREEE (reference sequence). The CDR3 length is 14 residues. This chain connects TRBV5-4 to TRBJ1-2; TRBD1 agrees at 8 bases. Sequencing used CD4+ T cells from peripheral blood mononuclear cells, obtained after pregnancy. The origin of this receptor is a female donor with multiple sclerosis, enrolled in a pregnancy study. The CDR3, as DNA: TGTGCCAGCAGCTTGGGGGACAGGTCCTATGGCTACACCTTC. Translating it yields CASSLGDRSYGYTF. The full variable domain, completed using reference TRBV5-4 and TRBJ1-2, is ETGVTQSPTHLIKTRGQQVTLRCSSQSGHNTVSWYQQALGQGPQFIFQYYREEENGRGNFPPRFSGLQFPNYSSELNVNALELDDSALYLCASSLGDRSYGYTFGSGTRLTVV.